The 11 T cell receptor beta chains below were found in one sample sequenced in a study of T cell changes during pregnancy in multiple sclerosis. Sequencing was performed with immunoSEQ multiplex PCR; in TCRdb, only in-frame clones are kept and a portion is missing. The sample lists 35,000 to 55,000 clones, about 90% seen once, with 4% to 6% in the top ten. The sequencing used peripheral blood, collected in the second trimester of pregnancy. These receptors were taken from a female donor in good health, enrolled as a control in a pregnancy study.

The rearrangement joins TRBV15 to TRBJ2-4, with 8 bases that match TRBD2. Looked up from germline, CDR1 is LNHNV and CDR2 is YYDKDF (reference sequence). This CDR3 contains 14 residues. The V and J ends lost 5 bases and 1 base, in that order; junction bases with no gene match: 1. The CDR3 loop is CATSPGGAKNIQYF. The CDR3 DNA sequence: TGTGCCACCAGCCCGGGAGGGGCCAAAAACATTCAGTACTTC.

This clone came up a few times. The J gene is TRBJ2-2, the V gene TRBV28; 7 bases are a match to TRBD2. The CDR3 runs to 15 residues. The germline V gene encodes CDR1 MDHEN and CDR2 SYDVKM. Trimming at V came to 6 bases and at J to 3 bases, leaving 7 bases not matched to a gene. CDR3 nucleotide sequence: TGTGCCAGCAGCCATGGGGGGGGTCACACCGGGGAGCTGTTTTTT. Its protein is CASSHGGGHTGELFF.

V and J are TRBV6-1 and TRBJ2-3; weak D call: TRBD1 (6 bases). This CDR3 has 17 amino acids. Germline V gene sequence: CDR1 MNHNS, CDR2 SASEGT. V lost 3 bases, J lost 6 bases, and 22 bases lay in between. CDR3 sequence reads: CASSDRTGTYNVDTQYF. The DNA for the CDR3 is TGTGCCAGCAGTGATAGGACCGGGACATACAATGTGGATACGCAGTATTTT.

The genes are TRBV6-4 and TRBJ1-1, with D possibly being TRBD1 (5 bases). The germline V and J ends were trimmed by 4 bases and 0 bases, with 9 bases remaining between them. Per germline, CDR1 MRHNA and CDR2 SNTAGT. This CDR3 has 14 amino acids. CDR3 sequence reads: CASSGQKLNTEAFF. DNA for the CDR3: TGTGCCAGCAGTGGACAGAAATTGAACACTGAAGCTTTCTTT.

The chain employs TRBV5-4 and TRBJ2-3; 8 bases map to TRBD2. The CDR3 extends over 15 amino acids. Looked up from germline, CDR1 is SGHNT and CDR2 is YYREEE (reference sequence). V lost 0 bases to trimming and J lost 4 bases; unmatched junction nucleotides: 4. This CDR3 reads CASSLAGLAPDTQYF. In DNA form, the CDR3 reads TGTGCCAGCAGCTTGGCTGGACTAGCCCCAGATACGCAGTATTTT.

This clone was recorded only once. The chain employs TRBV5-4 and TRBJ1-2; 9 nucleotides match TRBD1. The CDR3 loop spans 15 amino acids. Germline V CDR1 and CDR2: SGHNT, YYREEE (reference sequence). V dropped 3 bases and J dropped 5; count of bases not matched to a gene: 8. The CDR3 here is CASSWGQGGGYGYTF. CDR3 nucleotides: TGTGCCAGCAGCTGGGGACAGGGAGGAGGGTATGGCTACACCTTC.

V usage is TRBV29-1 and J usage is TRBJ2-3; possible D gene TRBD2, 7 bases. CDR3 length: 16 amino acids. Trimming removed 3 bases at V and 1 base at J, with 17 bases between. CDR1 and CDR2 from the germline V gene are SQVTM and ANQGSEA. The CDR3 loop reads CSVDGGGGPRTDTQYF. DNA for the CDR3: TGCAGCGTTGATGGGGGAGGGGGTCCACGCACAGATACGCAGTATTTT.

The chain uses TRBV2 and TRBJ2-6, with 8 positions matching TRBD1. This CDR3 is built from 17 residues. V gave up 3 bases and J gave up 0 bases; unmatched junction bases: 4. The germline CDR1 and CDR2 sequences are SNHLY and FYNNEI. The CDR3 coding sequence is TGTGCCAGCAGTGAGCGGACAGGGTACTCTGGGGCCAACGTCCTGACTTTC. It encodes CASSERTGYSGANVLTF.

The chain links TRBV6-5 to TRBJ1-1, with D perhaps TRBD1 (6 bases). Trimming pared 6 bases from V and 5 bases from J, leaving 13 bases between. CDR1 is MNHEY, CDR2 SVGAGI, per germline. This CDR3 contains 13 residues. The CDR3 nucleotides read TGTGCCAGCAGCAGCGGGGGCCGGACTGAAGCTTTCTTT. Amino acids: CASSSGGRTEAFF.

This clone was counted a single time. This sequence joins TRBV6-4 and TRBJ1-1, with 12 bases that match TRBD1. The junction had 5 bases not matched to a gene; V was cut back by 6 bases and J by 3 bases. Germline values: CDR1 MRHNA, CDR2 SNTAGT. The CDR3 spans 15 residues. The CDR3 region has the DNA TGTGCCAGCAGCCCCGGGACAGGGGGCCACACTGAAGCTTTCTTT. Its translation: CASSPGTGGHTEAFF.

The rearrangement joins TRBV7-9 to TRBJ2-4, with unresolved D. Looked up from germline, CDR1 is SEHNR and CDR2 is FQNEAQ (reference sequence). V lost 1 base, J lost 5 bases, and 15 bases lay in between. CDR3 length: 16 residues. The CDR3 sequence is CASSLGRVEVQNIQYF. CDR3 coding DNA: TGTGCCAGCAGCTTAGGACGGGTAGAGGTCCAAAACATTCAGTACTTC.